One sample yielded the 12 T cell receptor beta chains listed below, sequenced in a study of T cell responses to AZD1222 COVID-19 vaccine. Using immunoSEQ multiplex PCR, the repertoire was profiled, and TCRdb retains in-frame clones only, with some absent. Here the sample spans more than 85,000 clones, about nine tenths being singletons. Sequenced here: peripheral blood, sampled 28 days after the second AZD1222 dose. Every receptor here comes from an adult who received the AZD1222 COVID-19 vaccine.

This chain links TRBV5-4 with TRBJ2-1, with D possibly being TRBD1 (6 bases). CDR3 length: 14 residues. V lost 7 bases and J lost 8, with 19 bases in between. The germline V gene encodes CDR1 SGHNT and CDR2 YYREEE (reference sequence). For the CDR3, the DNA is TGTGCCAGCGCCGATAGGACAGTTGGGGATGAGCAGTTCTTC. This sequence encodes CASADRTVGDEQFF.

Points on this clone: The same CDR3 also results from other DNA sequences found in this sample. The chain carries TRBV19 and TRBJ1-5, with a possible D match to TRBD1 (6 bases). Trimming cost V 6 bases and J 3 bases, with 12 bases left between them. The CDR3 sequence is 14 residues long. Germline CDR1 is LNHDA and CDR2 is SQIVND (reference sequence). CDR3 sequence (DNA): TGTGCCAGTAGCGAGGGGGGAGTCAATCAGCCCCAGCATTTT. This gives the protein CASSEGGVNQPQHF.

This chain uses TRBV4-1 with TRBJ1-3; no firm D call. Germline-derived CDR1 and CDR2 are MGHRA and YSYEKL. Trimming pared 0 bases from V and 0 bases from J, leaving 12 bases between. This CDR3 has 17 residues. CDR3 nucleotides: TGCGCCAGCAGCCAAGAGCCCGGAGCGCACTCTGGAAACACCATATATTTT. This gives the protein CASSQEPGAHSGNTIYF.

The rearrangement uses TRBV30 and TRBJ1-4, with D unresolved. Looked up from germline, CDR1 is GTSNPN and CDR2 is SVGIG (reference sequence). V shed 1 base and J shed 3 bases, with 6 bases lying between them. The CDR3 is 13 amino acids. The chain's CDR3 is CAWSDVPNEKLFF. The CDR3 nucleotides read TGTGCCTGGAGTGATGTCCCTAATGAAAAACTGTTTTTT.

The chain couples TRBV5-8 to TRBJ2-1, with D unresolved. The CDR3 is 17 residues long. CDR1 and CDR2 from the germline V gene are SGHTS and YDEGEE. Deletions cut 2 bases from V and 6 bases from J, with 21 bases between. CDR3 region: CASSFSLSLVLGNEQFF. CDR3 coding DNA: TGTGCCAGCAGCTTTTCTTTGTCGTTAGTTTTAGGCAATGAGCAGTTCTTC.

V usage is TRBV29-1 and J usage is TRBJ2-7; a possible D gene is TRBD2 (6 bases). The CDR3 is 15 residues long. V lost 6 bases and J lost 1, with 19 bases in between. Germline loops: CDR1 SQVTM, CDR2 ANQGSEA. CDR3 DNA sequence: TGCAGCGTGGCGGGAACAGGCCCGATGTCCTACGAGCAGTACTTC. It specifies CSVAGTGPMSYEQYF.

J is TRBJ2-7 and V is TRBV6-2 or TRBV6-3; D perhaps matches TRBD1 (5 bases). V lost 4 bases, J lost 2 bases, and 12 bases lay in between. The CDR3 has 14 residues. Germline loops: CDR1 MNHEY, CDR2 SVGEGT. CDR3 protein: CASSSTVGPYEQYF. In DNA, the CDR3 is TGTGCCAGCAGTTCGACGGTGGGGCCCTACGAGCAGTACTTC.

This chain connects TRBV5-1 to TRBJ2-3; D perhaps matches TRBD2 (6 bases). Germline V gene data show CDR1 as SGHRS and CDR2 as YFSETQ. Trimming removed 4 bases from V and 2 bases from J, with 23 bases in between. The CDR3 is 18 residues long. The DNA for the CDR3 is TGCGCCAGCAGCCACTCCCGACTGGCGGGATCTGTCACAGATACGCAGTATTTT. Protein sequence: CASSHSRLAGSVTDTQYF.

This chain links TRBV6-6 with TRBJ1-1, with 7 bases aligning to TRBD1. The CDR3 is 14 amino acids. From germline, CDR1 is MNHNY and CDR2 SVGAGI (reference sequence). The V and J ends lost 4 bases and 4 bases, in that order; junction bases with no gene match: 6. The CDR3 bases are TGTGCCAGCAGTTCCCGGACAGGAATCACTGAAGCTTTCTTT. As protein: CASSSRTGITEAFF.

This rearrangement joins TRBV19 to TRBJ1-1; no clear D gene. Looked up from germline, CDR1 is LNHDA and CDR2 is SQIVND (reference sequence). Trimming stripped 5 bases from V and 4 bases from J, with 14 bases between. The CDR3 spans 14 residues. In DNA form, the CDR3 reads TGTGCCAGTAGTGTAACGCAGGTCGGCACTGAAGCTTTCTTT. Its translation is CASSVTQVGTEAFF.

The gene calls are TRBV10-3 and TRBJ2-7; 10 positions match TRBD1. Trimming removed 7 bases from V and 2 bases from J; junction bases left unmatched: 5. This CDR3 contains 14 residues. Germline V gives CDR1 ENHRY, CDR2 SYGVKD. CDR3 region: CAIKGQGGPYEQYF. The CDR3, as DNA: TGTGCCATCAAAGGACAGGGGGGTCCCTACGAGCAGTACTTC.

This chain joins TRBV2 and TRBJ1-3; TRBD1 might be the D (5 bases). V was trimmed by 6 bases and J by 0 bases, leaving 15 bases between them. CDR1 SNHLY and CDR2 FYNNEI come from the germline V gene. The CDR3 contains 16 residues. CDR3 sequence reads: CASRRPYRNSGNTIYF. The CDR3 nucleotides read TGTGCCAGCAGACGACCCTACAGGAACTCTGGAAACACCATATATTTT.